This T cell receptor beta chain came from a study of T cell changes during pregnancy in multiple sclerosis. This clone came up a few times. V was pared by 5 bases and J by 6 bases, with 10 bases of the junction left unmatched. CDR3 length equals 15 residues. Germline CDR1 is SGHTA and CDR2 is FQGNSA. Clones were read by immunoSEQ multiplex PCR, and TCRdb kept only the in-frame ones, dropping some. The sample has some 77,000 clones, more than 80% seen once. The sequenced sample was CD4+ T cells from peripheral blood mononuclear cells, obtained before pregnancy. The V call is TRBV7-2, the J call TRBJ2-7, with TRBD1 identical over 10 bases. The source of this sequence is a female donor with multiple sclerosis, enrolled in a pregnancy study. The CDR3 region is CASSLRRTGGGEQYF. CDR3 sequence (DNA): TGTGCCAGCAGCCTCCGTCGGACAGGGGGTGGCGAGCAGTACTTC.